The 2 T cell receptor beta chains reported below all come from one sample, sequenced in a study of tumor and adjacent non-tumor tissue in lung cancer. The library came from three nested PCR rounds adapted from ARM-PCR protocols. One entry per CDR3 protein, called by TCRdb with MiXCR from the multiplex PCR reads. The sample includes under 150,000 distinct CDR3 sequences, approximately 66% of them seen just once. No cell sorting was done before RNA was extracted from the tissue. The sample consisted of lung tumor tissue. The source is a man aged 30 to 39 with non-small cell lung cancer.

To note about this clonotype: One junction end disagrees with the germline gene, perhaps due to a read error. CDR3 sequence (DNA): TGTGTCAGCAACTTACTGGGGGTTACTAATGAAAAACTGTTTTTT. This codes for CVSNLLGVTNEKLFF. The J gene is TRBJ1-4, the V gene TRBV11-2, with D possibly being TRBD1 (5 bases). Germline CDR1 SGHAT, CDR2 FQNNGV. The CDR3 spans 15 residues.

This clonotype was detected ten times or more. This rearrangement joins TRBV6-6 to TRBJ2-7; tentatively, D is TRBD1 (6 bases). Germline lookup yields CDR1 MNHNY and CDR2 SVGAGI (reference sequence). This CDR3 comprises 13 residues. Trimming pared 7 bases from V and 4 bases from J, leaving 14 bases between. The CDR3 coding sequence is TGTGCCAGCATTTCCGGACAGAATTACGAGCAGTACTTC. Protein: CASISGQNYEQYF.